The entry below gives a single T cell receptor beta chain sequence along with its context. This sample is drawn from a study of blood T cell repertoires in COVID-19. Study overall: Collection of acute and convalescent COVID-19 samples took place in the United States, Italy and Spain. Sources were T cells, B-cell-depleted T cells, or PBMCs; the material itself was cDNA or gDNA.

As processed by the authors: Estimation of nucleated cell counts relied on the amplification of reference gene primers. Here immunoSEQ multiplex PCR was the method, and the copy in TCRdb shows in-frame clones only, minus some. That table furnishes V, J and clone size, whereas the DNA furnished D and trimming. Of 200,000 to 300,000 clones listed, about 87% are singletons. The CDR3 spans 14 residues. The V end was cut by 5 bases, the J end by 4 bases, with 12 bases between. Germline CDR1 and CDR2: SGHNT and YENEEA. The rearrangement uses TRBV11-3 and TRBJ1-3, with unresolved D. The clonotype comes from a man between 60 and 75 years old who had recovered from COVID-19. Sample: peripheral blood. The CDR3 is CASSPEPGGNTIYF. CDR3 DNA sequence: TGTGCCAGCAGCCCTGAACCGGGGGGAAACACCATATATTTT.